The 17 T cell receptor beta chains below come from one sample, sequenced in a study of HIV-infected patients and healthy controls. No cell fractionation was done, so the repertoire covers all unsorted peripheral blood T cells. Reverse transcription used around 540 ng RNA and constant-region primers for alpha and beta. Using multiplexing indices, alpha and beta chain libraries were generated apart by chain-specific third strand synthesis. From the 5' RACE reads, TCRdb called clonotypes with MiXCR, one entry per CDR3 protein. The sample lists 10,000 to 11,000 distinct CDR3 sequences, around 9.3% occurring once. Material: blood, obtained before antiretroviral therapy. Every receptor here comes from an adult with HIV infection.

At least ten counts were recorded for this clonotype. V gene TRBV3-1 combines with J gene TRBJ2-2; no clear D gene. Germline CDR1 LGHDT, CDR2 YNNKEL (reference sequence). V was shortened by 3 bases and J by 9 bases, with 11 bases between the two germline ends. The length of the CDR3 is 13 residues. The CDR3 bases are TGTGCCAGCAGCCACGAAGGAGAGAGGGAGCTGTTTTTT. Protein sequence: CASSHEGERELFF.

This clonotype came up many times. The chain uses TRBV7-2 and TRBJ2-3, with a tentative D call TRBD2 (6 bases). Germline V gene sequence: CDR1 SGHTA, CDR2 FQGNSA. The CDR3 is 18 amino acids. The ends were cut back, 1 base at V and 1 base at J, with 18 bases in the middle. CDR3 sequence reads: CASSLEGSGGTGTDTQYF. The CDR3 region has the DNA TGTGCCAGCAGCTTAGAGGGTTCCGGCGGGACGGGCACAGATACGCAGTATTTT.

This clonotype was seen at least ten times. The genes are TRBV24-1 and TRBJ2-2; D is uncertain. Germline V lookup: CDR1 KGHDR, CDR2 SFDVKD. Between the trimmed V and J ends, which lost 6 bases and 9 bases, there was a span of 10 bases. The CDR3 covers 12 residues. In nucleotides, the CDR3 is TGTGCCACCAGTATATCAGGATGGGAGCTGTTTTTT. Its protein product is CATSISGWELFF.

The chain uses TRBV30 and TRBJ2-1; no clear D. With 3 bases removed from V and 2 bases from J, the gap between germline ends came to 14 bases. CDR3 length: 15 amino acids. The germline gives CDR1 GTSNPN, CDR2 SVGIG (reference sequence). The CDR3 is CAWSPRQDPYNEQFF. The CDR3 DNA reads TGTGCCTGGAGCCCTCGGCAAGACCCCTACAATGAGCAGTTCTTC.

The rearrangement joins TRBV18 to TRBJ2-5; 14 bases are a match to TRBD2. The CDR3 spans 16 residues. The trim removed 1 base at V and 5 bases at J, leaving 3 bases unmatched. Germline V CDR1 and CDR2: KGHSH, LQKENI. CDR3 nucleotide sequence: TGTGCCAGCTCACCACGGGGACTAGCGGGAGTCGAGACCCAGTACTTC. It specifies CASSPRGLAGVETQYF.

This clonotype was seen at least ten times. The chain employs TRBV24-1 and TRBJ2-1, with D perhaps matching TRBD2 (7 bases). V lost 5 bases and J 8 bases, leaving 12 bases between the germline ends. Germline V CDR1 and CDR2: KGHDR, SFDVKD. The CDR3 sequence is 13 residues long. CDR3 sequence reads: CATSVGGGDEQFF. Here the CDR3 DNA reads TGTGCCACCAGTGTAGGGGGGGGGGATGAGCAGTTCTTC.

This clonotype was seen more than once but under ten times. The rearrangement uses TRBV7-9 and TRBJ2-3; D remains ambiguous. This CDR3 comprises 13 residues. CDR1 and CDR2 from the germline V gene are SEHNR and FQNEAQ (reference sequence). Trimming stripped 5 bases from V and 5 bases from J, with 11 bases between. CDR3 amino acids: CASSPRAEDTQYF. In DNA form, the CDR3 reads TGTGCCAGCAGCCCACGGGCGGAAGATACGCAGTATTTT.

Many counts were recorded for this clonotype. The rearrangement uses TRBV6-2 or TRBV6-3 and TRBJ2-3; 9 positions agree with TRBD2. Germline lookup yields CDR1 MNHEY and CDR2 SVGEGT. J was trimmed by 4 bases and V by 7 bases; bases with no gene match: 9. The CDR3 length is 15 residues. CDR3 nucleotide sequence: TGTGCCAGCATTAGGGGGGTAGCGGGAGCAGATACGCAGTATTTT. Protein product: CASIRGVAGADTQYF.

This clonotype was recorded many times. This sequence joins TRBV27 and TRBJ2-5, with D possibly matching TRBD1 (6 bases). The CDR3 spans 15 residues. Trimming shortened V by 8 bases and J by 2 bases, and 18 bases separated the two germline ends. CDR1 is MNHEY, CDR2 SMNVEV, per germline (reference sequence). The CDR3 spells CASANFLGAQETQYF. Here the CDR3 DNA reads TGTGCCAGCGCTAATTTCCTGGGGGCACAAGAGACCCAGTACTTC.

This clonotype was detected many times. The rearrangement uses TRBV28 and TRBJ2-3, with D possibly TRBD2 on 6 matching bases. V shed 5 bases and J shed 3 bases, with 18 bases lying between them. This CDR3 comprises 16 residues. The germline gives CDR1 MDHEN, CDR2 SYDVKM. The CDR3 DNA reads as TGTGCCAGCAGTAAACGGGGGACCCTTACTACAGATACGCAGTATTTT. Translating gives CASSKRGTLTTDTQYF.

This clonotype was observed at least ten times. The rearrangement joins TRBV6-2 or TRBV6-3 to TRBJ1-1; D perhaps matches TRBD1 (5 bases). Trimming shortened V by 7 bases and J by 5 bases, and 8 bases separated the two germline ends. The germline CDR1 and CDR2 sequences are MNHEY and SVGEGT. The CDR3 is 11 amino acids. CDR3 DNA sequence: TGTGCCAGCAAGGGACGGACTGAAGCTTTCTTT. The encoded protein is CASKGRTEAFF.

V is TRBV4-1 and J is TRBJ2-7; possibly TRBD1 for D (6 bases). The CDR3 consists of 17 residues. V lost 4 bases and J lost 3, with 22 bases in between. Looked up from germline, CDR1 is MGHRA and CDR2 is YSYEKL. CDR3: CASSPRSTGILIYEQYF. DNA for the CDR3: TGCGCCAGCAGCCCTCGAAGCACAGGGATATTGATCTACGAGCAGTACTTC.

This clonotype was seen repeatedly, ten times or more. V gene TRBV7-2 combines with J gene TRBJ2-4; D may be TRBD1 (6 bases). Germline lookup yields CDR1 SGHTA and CDR2 FQGNSA. This CDR3 is built from 17 residues. V was pared by 1 base and J by 2 bases, with 15 bases between. The CDR3 loop reads CASSLGGGVGSKNIQYF. The CDR3 DNA reads as TGTGCCAGCAGCTTAGGAGGGGGAGTTGGGTCCAAAAACATTCAGTACTTC. The variable domain in full, completed from reference TRBV7-2 and TRBJ2-4, reads GAGVSQSPSNKVTEKGKDVELRCDPISGHTALYWYRQSLGQGLEFLIYFQGNSAPDKSGLPSDRFSAERTGGSVSTLTIQRTQQEDSAVYLCASSLGGGVGSKNIQYFGAGTRLSVL.

The chain recombines TRBV5-1 with TRBJ2-5; D possibly uses TRBD1 or TRBD2 (6 bases each). Germline V gives CDR1 SGHRS, CDR2 YFSETQ. The V end was cut by 2 bases, the J end by 5 bases, with 13 bases between. The CDR3 extends over 14 amino acids. CDR3 protein: CASSFSGARETQYF. For the CDR3, the DNA is TGCGCCAGCAGCTTCTCGGGGGCGCGGGAGACCCAGTACTTC.

This clonotype was counted ten times or more. The V gene is TRBV25-1, the J gene TRBJ1-1; D gene unclear. The CDR3 is 13 residues long. Trimming stripped 8 bases from V and 4 bases from J, with 14 bases between. Germline lookup yields CDR1 MGHDK and CDR2 SYGVNS. CDR3 in DNA: TGTGCCAGCTCTCTTGGAGTGGGCACTGAAGCTTTCTTT. This translates into CASSLGVGTEAFF. Filled out from reference TRBV25-1 and TRBJ1-1, the complete variable domain reads EADIYQTPRYLVIGTGKKITLECSQTMGHDKMYWYQQDPGMELHLIHYSYGVNSTEKGDLSSESTVSRIRTEHFPLTLESARPSHTSQYLCASSLGVGTEAFFGQGTRLTVV.

There are many counts of this clonotype. V gene TRBV19 combines with J gene TRBJ2-5; D remains ambiguous. The CDR3 contains 18 residues. V was pared by 3 bases and J by 0 bases, with 20 bases between. Germline V CDR1 and CDR2: LNHDA, SQIVND (reference sequence). Here the CDR3 reads CASSILPLSTSYQETQYF. In DNA form, the CDR3 reads TGTGCCAGTAGTATTCTACCCTTGTCAACCTCGTACCAAGAGACCCAGTACTTC.

In this sample, this clonotype turned up many times. The chain uses TRBV5-1 and TRBJ2-1, with 8 bases lining up with TRBD1. Looked up from germline, CDR1 is SGHRS and CDR2 is YFSETQ. The ends lost 0 bases at V and 5 bases at J; junction bases unmatched: 7. This CDR3 has 16 residues. The CDR3 loop is CASSLAPGQVNNEQFF. CDR3 coding DNA: TGCGCCAGCAGCTTGGCCCCGGGACAGGTCAACAATGAGCAGTTCTTC.